These 2 T cell receptor beta chains were sequenced from one sample in a study of vaccination effects on CD4 cells after COVID-19. Only in-frame clones appear in the TCRdb table, and some are missing; sequencing was by immunoSEQ multiplex PCR. The sample lists approximately 13,000 clones; about two thirds were seen once. ViraFEST assay sequencing came after antigen-specific CD4+ T cells were expanded with viral peptide pools. CD4+ T cells were isolated after around 10 days of culture. Each person got two doses of an mRNA SARS-CoV-2 vaccine, BNT162b2 or mRNA-1273. Their target antigens are unknown. Here the sequenced sample was CD4+ T cells from PBMCs cultured with SARS-CoV-2 spike peptides, taken after COVID-19 vaccination. All receptors derive from a human donor who received a COVID-19 vaccine.

The CDR3 sequence: CASSRGPQISNYGYTF. DNA for the CDR3: TGTGCCAGTAGTAGAGGGCCGCAAATTTCTAACTATGGCTACACCTTC. The chain has TRBV19 and TRBJ1-2; D uncertain. Germline loops: CDR1 LNHDA, CDR2 SQIVND (reference sequence). V was shortened by 4 bases and J by 0 bases, with 15 bases between the two germline ends. The CDR3 is made up of 16 amino acids.

This sequence joins TRBV5-1 and TRBJ2-7, with 9 bases fitting TRBD1. This CDR3 contains 14 residues. The V gene's germline CDR1 is SGHRS and CDR2 YFSETQ. J lost 5 bases, V lost 3 bases, and 6 bases had no gene match. CDR3 bases: TGCGCCAGCAGCTCGGGACAGGGAGGCGACGAGCAGTACTTC. As protein: CASSSGQGGDEQYF. The variable domain in full, with the rest retrieved from reference TRBV5-1 and TRBJ2-7, is KAGVTQTPRYLIKTRGQQVTLSCSPISGHRSVSWYQQTPGQGLQFLFEYFSETQRNKGNFPGRFSGRQFSNSRSEMNVSTLELGDSALYLCASSSGQGGDEQYFGPGTRLTVT.